The next 9 T cell receptor beta chains were all read from a single sample in a study of beta chain features in type 1 diabetes. The entirety of the isolated RNA underwent reverse transcription, so expressed TCRB transcripts were sequenced. Sequencing was performed with immunoSEQ multiplex PCR; in TCRdb, only in-frame clones are kept and a portion is missing. This sample has around 170,000 clones; over 7.5% occur once, and the top ten carry 2.3%. Sequences were obtained from central memory CD4+ T cells from blood. These receptors were obtained from a woman younger than 35 in good health.

The chain couples TRBV19 to TRBJ1-5; no clear D gene. Germline CDR1 and CDR2: LNHDA and SQIVND (reference sequence). The CDR3 covers 13 residues. V lost 4 bases and J lost 5, with 9 bases in between. The CDR3 DNA reads TGTGCCAGTAGTAACGGGTATTATCAGCCCCAGCATTTT. Residues: CASSNGYYQPQHF.

The rearrangement joins TRBV10-2 to TRBJ2-1; D unclear. V was trimmed by 4 bases and J by 8 bases, leaving 18 bases between them. CDR3 length equals 15 residues. From germline, CDR1 is WSHSY and CDR2 SAAADI. The CDR3, as DNA: TGCGCCAGCAGTGCCCCCGGGTTCTCCCTCTATGAGCAGTTCTTC. Its protein is CASSAPGFSLYEQFF.

The rearrangement uses TRBV25-1 and TRBJ2-3, with 9 bases that match TRBD2. This CDR3 is built from 16 residues. Germline V gene lookup returns CDR1 MGHDK and CDR2 SYGVNS. V shed 3 bases, J shed 0 bases, and the junction held 4 bases outside the gene matches. The CDR3 spells CASSEFSGRSTDTQYF. The DNA of the CDR3 is TGTGCCAGCAGTGAGTTTAGCGGGAGAAGCACAGATACGCAGTATTTT.

V is TRBV9 and J is TRBJ2-5; D remains unclear. Trimming took off 0 bases at V and 3 bases at J, with 6 bases between the two ends. This CDR3 has 13 amino acids. The V gene's germline CDR1 is SGDLS and CDR2 YYNGEE. This CDR3 reads CASSVESEETQYF. As DNA, the CDR3 is TGTGCCAGCAGCGTAGAATCCGAAGAGACCCAGTACTTC.

This clone was picked up a small number of times. The chain combines TRBV7-3 with TRBJ2-1, with 8 bases aligning to TRBD2. Germline loops: CDR1 SGHTA, CDR2 FQGTGA. The CDR3 has 15 amino acids. V gave up 5 bases and J gave up 8 bases; unmatched junction bases: 11. CDR3 DNA sequence: TGTGCCAGCAGCACTAAAAGCGGGGGTAGAGATGAGCAGTTCTTC. Translated, it gives CASSTKSGGRDEQFF. Together with reference TRBV7-3 and TRBJ2-1, the CDR3 gives the full variable domain: GAGVSQTPSNKVTEKGKYVELRCDPISGHTALYWYRQSLGQGPEFLIYFQGTGAADDSGLPNDRFFAVRPEGSVSTLKIQRTERGDSAVYLCASSTKSGGRDEQFFGPGTRLTVL.

The CDR3 spells CASSSTTRRGFNEQFF. DNA for the CDR3: TGTGCCAGCAGCTCGACTACCAGGAGAGGCTTTAATGAGCAGTTCTTC. The chain joins TRBV5-6 to TRBJ2-1; maybe TRBD2 (5 bases). V was trimmed by 3 bases and J by 7 bases, leaving 20 bases between them. Germline assignment: CDR1 SGHDT and CDR2 YYEEEE. This CDR3 is 16 amino acids long. Combining the CDR3 with reference TRBV5-6 and TRBJ2-1 gives the whole variable domain DAGVTQSPTHLIKTRGQQVTLRCSPKSGHDTVSWYQQALGQGPQFIFQYYEEEERQRGNFPDRFSGHQFPNYSSELNVNALLLGDSALYLCASSSTTRRGFNEQFFGPGTRLTVL.

This clone was seen a few times. This rearrangement joins TRBV7-9 to TRBJ1-2; 7 nucleotides line up with TRBD1. V lost 5 bases and J lost 4; bases outside the gene matches: 10. The CDR3 extends over 15 amino acids. CDR1 SEHNR and CDR2 FQNEAQ come from the germline V gene (reference sequence). The CDR3 sequence: CASSRTGEAAYGYTF. The CDR3 DNA reads as TGTGCCAGCAGCCGGACAGGAGAGGCCGCCTATGGCTACACCTTC.

This clone was recorded a few times. Other DNA sequences in this sample translate to the same CDR3. The chain links TRBV9 to TRBJ2-1; no clear D. Germline V gene lookup returns CDR1 SGDLS and CDR2 YYNGEE. The CDR3 consists of 12 residues. The germline V and J ends were trimmed by 4 bases and 4 bases, with 6 bases remaining between them. The CDR3 sequence is CASSSGYNEQFF. The CDR3 nucleotides are TGTGCCAGCAGCTCAGGTTACAATGAGCAGTTCTTC.

The chain couples TRBV6-5 to TRBJ1-2; D is uncertain. Germline V gene data show CDR1 as MNHEY and CDR2 as SVGAGI. Deletions cut 6 bases from V and 2 bases from J, with 10 bases between. The CDR3 spans 13 residues. CDR3 sequence: CASSPEGNYGYTF. CDR3 nucleotide sequence: TGTGCCAGCAGCCCTGAGGGAAACTATGGCTACACCTTC.